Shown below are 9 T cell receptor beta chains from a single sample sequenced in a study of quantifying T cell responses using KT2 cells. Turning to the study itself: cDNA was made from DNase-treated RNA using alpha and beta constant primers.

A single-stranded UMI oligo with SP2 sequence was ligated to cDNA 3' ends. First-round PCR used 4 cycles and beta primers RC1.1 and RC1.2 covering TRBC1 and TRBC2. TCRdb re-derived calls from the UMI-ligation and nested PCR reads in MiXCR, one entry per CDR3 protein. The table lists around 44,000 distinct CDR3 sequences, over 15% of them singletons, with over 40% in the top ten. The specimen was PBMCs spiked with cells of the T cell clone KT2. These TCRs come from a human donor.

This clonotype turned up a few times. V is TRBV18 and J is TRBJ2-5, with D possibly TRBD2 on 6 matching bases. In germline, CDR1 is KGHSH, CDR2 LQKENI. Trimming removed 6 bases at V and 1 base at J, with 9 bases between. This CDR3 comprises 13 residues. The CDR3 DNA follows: TGTGCCAGCTCTTCCGGGAGCCAAGAGACCCAGTACTTC. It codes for CASSSGSQETQYF.

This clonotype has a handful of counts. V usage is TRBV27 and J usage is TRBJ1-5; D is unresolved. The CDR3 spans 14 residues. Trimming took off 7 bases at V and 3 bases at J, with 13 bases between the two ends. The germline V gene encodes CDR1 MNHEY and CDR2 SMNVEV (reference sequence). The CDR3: CASMPQLANQPQHF. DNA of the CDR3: TGTGCCAGCATGCCTCAGTTGGCCAATCAGCCCCAGCATTTT.

CDR3 in amino acids: CASSAQGLVETQYF. The CDR3 DNA sequence: TGTGCCAGTAGTGCCCAGGGGCTGGTGGAGACCCAGTACTTC. The chain uses TRBV19 and TRBJ2-5, with D tentatively TRBD1 (6 bases). Germline lookup yields CDR1 LNHDA and CDR2 SQIVND (reference sequence). V was clipped by 5 bases and J by 5 bases, with 15 bases between them. The CDR3 runs 14 residues.

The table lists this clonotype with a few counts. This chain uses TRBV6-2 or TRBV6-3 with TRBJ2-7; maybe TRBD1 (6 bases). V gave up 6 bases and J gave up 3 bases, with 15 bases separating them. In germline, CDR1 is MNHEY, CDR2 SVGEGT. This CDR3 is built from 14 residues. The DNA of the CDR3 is TGTGCCAGCAGATGGAGGACAGAGAGCTACGAGCAGTACTTC. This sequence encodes CASRWRTESYEQYF.

The CDR3 region has the DNA TGTGCCAGCCATCAGGGGGCTTGGGGTTCACCCCTCCACTTT. Translating it yields CASHQGAWGSPLHF. The V call is TRBV12-3 or TRBV12-4, the J call TRBJ1-6; 8 nucleotides line up with TRBD1. The CDR3 loop spans 14 amino acids. V shed 8 bases, J shed 9 bases, and the junction held 9 bases outside the gene matches.

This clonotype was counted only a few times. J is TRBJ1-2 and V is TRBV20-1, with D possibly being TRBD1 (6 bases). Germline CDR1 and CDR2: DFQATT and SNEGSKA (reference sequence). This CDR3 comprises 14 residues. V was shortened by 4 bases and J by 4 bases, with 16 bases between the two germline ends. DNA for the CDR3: TGCAGTGCTATTGAACGGGGCAGGGGCTATGGCTACACCTTC. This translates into CSAIERGRGYGYTF.

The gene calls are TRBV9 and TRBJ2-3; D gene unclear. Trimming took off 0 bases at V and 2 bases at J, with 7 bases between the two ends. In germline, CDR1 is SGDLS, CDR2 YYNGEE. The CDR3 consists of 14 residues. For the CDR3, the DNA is TGTGCCAGCAGCGTAGAGGCCCCCACAGATACGCAGTATTTT. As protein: CASSVEAPTDTQYF.

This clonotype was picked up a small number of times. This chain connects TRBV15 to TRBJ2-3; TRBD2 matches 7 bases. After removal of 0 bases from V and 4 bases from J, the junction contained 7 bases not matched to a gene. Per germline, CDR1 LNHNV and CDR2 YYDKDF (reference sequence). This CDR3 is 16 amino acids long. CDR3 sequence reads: CATSRDWSGGADTQYF. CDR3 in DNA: TGTGCCACCAGCAGAGATTGGTCGGGGGGAGCAGATACGCAGTATTTT.

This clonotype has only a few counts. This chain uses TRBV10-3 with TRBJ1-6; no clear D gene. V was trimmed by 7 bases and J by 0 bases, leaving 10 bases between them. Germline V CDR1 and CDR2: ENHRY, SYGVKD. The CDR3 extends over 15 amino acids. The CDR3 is CAIKEDLSYNSPLHF. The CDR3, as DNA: TGTGCCATCAAAGAAGACCTCTCCTATAATTCACCCCTCCACTTT.